The subject of this entry is one T cell receptor (beta chain). Antigen unknown. Germline CDR1 reads SEHNR; CDR2 reads FQNEAQ (reference sequence). This CDR3 region has 15 residues. Each unsorted sample relied on about 90 million PBMCs as its source of genomic DNA. Deep level was the assay's run setting. Clones were sequenced by immunoSEQ multiplex PCR, and TCRdb holds only the in-frame ones, with some missing. The table has 450,000 to 550,000 clones, about four fifths seen once. This specimen comes from a study of shared clonotypes between healthy human individuals. About the study: Samples came from a couple of female and a few male donors aged 18 to 49.

The study's findings and limits: There were few donors, and this limited the genetic and exposure-history diversity represented.

The TCR comes from a woman in her forties in good health. Some clones in this sample may be carry-over from other donors' samples. The chain is built from TRBV7-9 and TRBJ2-5; perhaps TRBD2 as D (6 bases). The J call could be wrong; TRBJ2-7 is a better fit for the DNA end. Sequencing was carried out using PBMCs. For the CDR3, the DNA is TGTGCCAGCAGCCCCCCGGTTGGTAGCGGCTACGAGCAGTACTTC. Translating it yields CASSPPVGSGYEQYF.